The 13 T cell receptor beta chains below all came from one sample that was sequenced in a study of blood T cell repertoires in COVID-19. Measured with immunoSEQ multiplex PCR; TCRdb has only the in-frame clones, and not every one. In the table there are a few hundred thousand clones, 80% to 90% of which are singletons. What was sequenced was peripheral blood. Receptor source: an elderly man with acute or convalescent COVID-19.

The J gene is TRBJ1-5, the V gene TRBV6-6; D is perhaps TRBD1 (6 bases). Germline V gene sequence: CDR1 MNHNY, CDR2 SVGAGI (reference sequence). Trimming shortened V by 7 bases and J by 3 bases, and 16 bases separated the two germline ends. The CDR3 consists of 15 residues. The CDR3 sequence: CASTPGQFFNQPQHF. The CDR3 bases are TGTGCCAGCACACCCGGACAGTTTTTCAATCAGCCCCAGCATTTT.

The genes are TRBV15 and TRBJ2-1; TRBD1 agrees at 10 bases. V dropped 1 base and J dropped 3; count of bases not matched to a gene: 3. This CDR3 has 16 residues. Germline V CDR1 and CDR2: LNHNV, YYDKDF (reference sequence). The CDR3 reads CATSRAGTGVYNEQFF. The CDR3 region has the DNA TGTGCCACCAGCAGAGCCGGGACAGGGGTCTACAATGAGCAGTTCTTC. Filled out from reference TRBV15 and TRBJ2-1, the complete variable domain reads DAMVIQNPRYQVTQFGKPVTLSCSQTLNHNVMYWYQQKSSQAPKLLFHYYDKDFNNEADTPDNFQSRRPNTSFCFLDIRSPGLGDTAMYLCATSRAGTGVYNEQFFGPGTRLTVL.

This clone appeared a single time. The genes are TRBV25-1 and TRBJ1-1; 7 bases map to TRBD1. V shed 1 base and J 3 bases; nucleotides not matched to a gene: 5. Per the germline V gene, CDR1 is MGHDK and CDR2 is SYGVNS. The CDR3 covers 15 residues. DNA of the CDR3: TGTGCCAGCAGTGAATTGGGACAGAAGGACACTGAAGCTTTCTTT. It codes for CASSELGQKDTEAFF.

The V call is TRBV7-2, the J call TRBJ1-6; TRBD1 agrees at 9 bases. CDR1 SGHTA and CDR2 FQGNSA come from the germline V gene. The CDR3 has 15 residues. V lost 5 bases, J lost 9 bases, and 8 bases stayed unmatched. The CDR3 is CASSPRQGESSPLHF. In DNA, the CDR3 is TGTGCCAGCAGCCCCAGACAGGGGGAGAGTTCACCCCTCCACTTT.

This chain joins TRBV28 and TRBJ2-1; 7 nucleotides align to TRBD2. The CDR3 is 17 residues long. The J segment lost 7 bases and the V segment lost 6 bases, leaving 18 bases of the junction unmatched. CDR1 is MDHEN, CDR2 SYDVKM, per germline. CDR3 in DNA: TGTGCCAGCAGGAAAAGACGCTCTAGCGGAGACCAGAATGAGCAGTTCTTC. This translates into CASRKRRSSGDQNEQFF.

The chain uses TRBV6-4 and TRBJ2-1; 10 nucleotides line up with TRBD2. Germline trimming cut 3 bases from V and 6 bases from J; bases unmatched to any gene: 5. Germline-derived CDR1 and CDR2 are MRHNA and SNTAGT. There are 15 residues in the CDR3. The CDR3 bases are TGTGCCAGCAGTGATCTAGCGGGAGCTTTCAATGAGCAGTTCTTC. This sequence encodes CASSDLAGAFNEQFF.

The V gene is TRBV7-2, the J gene TRBJ2-5; 7 bases match TRBD2. In germline, CDR1 is SGHTA, CDR2 FQGNSA. The length of the CDR3 is 15 residues. The V gene end was trimmed by 5 bases and the J gene end by 2 bases; junction bases not matched to a gene: 8. The CDR3 sequence is CASSPQAGRQETQYF. DNA for the CDR3: TGTGCCAGCAGCCCGCAAGCGGGAAGACAAGAGACCCAGTACTTC.

The V and J genes are TRBV9 and TRBJ2-2, with 13 bases fitting TRBD2. Germline values: CDR1 SGDLS, CDR2 YYNGEE. The CDR3 contains 18 residues. Germline trimming cut 0 bases from V and 5 bases from J; bases unmatched to any gene: 7. The CDR3 spells CASSVGLAGGPFTGELFF. CDR3 bases: TGTGCCAGCAGCGTAGGACTAGCGGGGGGCCCTTTTACCGGGGAGCTGTTTTTT.

The CDR3, as DNA: TGTGCCAGTACCACTGGACAGACGGTACCCCAGCATTTT. Its translation is CASTTGQTVPQHF. J is TRBJ1-5 and V is TRBV19; possible D gene TRBD1, 6 bases. V was trimmed by 7 bases and J by 10 bases, leaving 17 bases between them. Germline-derived CDR1 and CDR2 are LNHDA and SQIVND (reference sequence). The CDR3 runs 13 residues.

The chain employs TRBV19 and TRBJ2-6, with unresolved D. The length of the CDR3 is 15 residues. The V end was cut by 7 bases, the J end by 0 bases, with 10 bases between. CDR1 and CDR2 from the germline V gene are LNHDA and SQIVND (reference sequence). The CDR3 here is CASKPLDSGANVLTF. The CDR3 DNA is TGTGCCAGTAAACCCCTAGACTCTGGGGCCAACGTCCTGACTTTC.

The chain is built from TRBV7-2 and TRBJ2-5; a possible D gene is TRBD2 (7 bases). CDR1 is SGHTA and CDR2 is FQGNSA in the germline V gene. CDR3 length: 16 residues. V lost 3 bases and J lost 5, with 19 bases in between. The CDR3 nucleotides read TGTGCCAGCAGCTTGGGAGGGGGTTCGAATGTTGAGACCCAGTACTTC. This sequence encodes CASSLGGGSNVETQYF.

This chain connects TRBV18 to TRBJ2-5, with no clear D. Germline CDR1 KGHSH, CDR2 LQKENI. Trimming left V 0 bases short and J 1 base short, with 9 bases between. The CDR3 extends over 15 amino acids. CDR3 DNA sequence: TGTGCCAGCTCACCACCCTCGCGGTCCCAAGAGACCCAGTACTTC. This translates into CASSPPSRSQETQYF. Based on the CDR3 plus reference TRBV18 and TRBJ2-5, the full variable domain is NAGVMQNPRHLVRRRGQEARLRCSPMKGHSHVYWYRQLPEEGLKFMVYLQKENIIDESGMPKERFSAEFPKEGPSILRIQQVVRGDSAAYFCASSPPSRSQETQYFGPGTRLLVL.

The chain uses TRBV19 and TRBJ2-5; perhaps TRBD1 as D (6 bases). The germline V and J ends were trimmed by 4 bases and 9 bases, with 18 bases remaining between them. The V gene's germline CDR1 is LNHDA and CDR2 SQIVND (reference sequence). This CDR3 is built from 14 residues. CDR3 protein: CASSRVQRGGPQYF. In nucleotides, the CDR3 is TGTGCCAGTAGTAGGGTTCAAAGAGGGGGACCCCAGTACTTC.